Listed below are T cell receptor beta chains from one sample, sequenced in a study of blood T cell repertoires in COVID-19. Data came from immunoSEQ multiplex PCR; TCRdb stores just in-frame clones and leaves some out. Here the sample spans 200,000 or so clones, 65% to 90% being singletons. The sample was PBMCs or T cells enriched from blood (not recorded which). The receptors stem from a woman aged 40-49 years with acute COVID-19. Each CDR3 is given with its conserved first and last residue. Fields, in order: clone size, V gene, J gene, D gene, CDR3 protein, CDR3 DNA. A D gene is named only where the DNA matches it firmly. The size of a clone is reported for some rows only, either as once, few or many, or as a class for expanded clones.

once	TRBV29-1	TRBJ1-2	TRBD1	CSVGTGGTIYGYTF	TGCAGCGTTGGAACAGGGGGCACTATCTATGGCTACACCTTC
.	TRBV12-3/TRBV12-4	TRBJ2-1	.	CASSRGYNEQFF	TGTGCCAGCAGTCGGGGATACAATGAGCAGTTCTTC
.	TRBV19	TRBJ2-7	TRBD2	CASSIKLAFYEQYF	TGTGCCAGTAGTATTAAACTAGCGTTTTACGAGCAGTACTTC
.	TRBV18	TRBJ2-1	.	CASSTPLYGGITYNEQFF	TGTGCCAGCTCCACCCCCCTCTACGGCGGGATAACCTACAATGAGCAGTTCTTC
.	TRBV3-1/TRBV3-2	TRBJ2-7	TRBD1	CASRRQGAGAYEQYF	TGTGCCAGCAGGCGACAGGGGGCGGGGGCCTACGAGCAGTACTTC
.	TRBV7-2	TRBJ1-1	TRBD1	CASSLGGTGGTEAFF	TGTGCCAGCAGCTTGGGCGGGACAGGGGGTACTGAAGCTTTCTTT
.	TRBV18	TRBJ1-1	.	CASSPVSGSTEAFF	TGTGCCAGCTCACCAGTCAGCGGGTCCACTGAAGCTTTCTTT
.	TRBV6-4	TRBJ2-3	.	CASSDVPSSTDTQYF	TGTGCCAGCAGTGACGTTCCTAGTAGCACAGATACGCAGTATTTT
.	TRBV27	TRBJ1-6	TRBD1	CASSTSGQGFSYNSPLHF	TGTGCCAGCAGCACCTCGGGACAGGGTTTCTCCTATAATTCACCCCTCCACTTT
.	TRBV19	TRBJ2-7	TRBD1	CASSIGTGAPYEQYF	TGTGCCAGTAGTATAGGGACAGGGGCTCCGTACGAGCAGTACTTC
.	TRBV21-1	TRBJ1-4	.	CASPRYEKLFF	TGTGCCAGCCCGCGCTATGAAAAACTGTTTTTT
.	TRBV18	TRBJ2-5	TRBD1	CASSLGQGKETQYF	TGTGCCAGCTCACTGGGACAGGGAAAAGAGACCCAGTACTTC
few	TRBV24-1	TRBJ2-1	.	CATSHSVYNEQFF	TGTGCCACCTCCCACTCCGTTTACAATGAGCAGTTCTTC
.	TRBV4-3	TRBJ2-7	.	CASSQDRSSYEQYF	TGCGCCAGCAGCCAAGACCGGAGCTCCTACGAGCAGTACTTC
once	TRBV3-1/TRBV3-2	TRBJ1-2	TRBD1	CASSPPLGQIYGYTF	TGTGCCAGCAGCCCCCCCCTGGGACAGATCTATGGCTACACCTTC
.	TRBV28	TRBJ1-5	.	CASIKGGTHSNQPQHF	TGTGCCAGCATTAAGGGGGGGACTCATAGCAATCAGCCCCAGCATTTT
.	TRBV15	TRBJ2-7	.	CATSSASGDEQYF	TGTGCCACCAGTTCCGCGTCGGGGGACGAGCAGTACTTC
.	TRBV29-1	TRBJ2-7	.	CSVLGGAGTEYEQYF	TGCAGCGTTTTGGGGGGGGCCGGGACGGAATACGAGCAGTACTTC